A selection of T cell receptor beta chains follows, all from one sample in a study of PD-L1 blockade in urothelial cancer. Clones were sequenced by immunoSEQ multiplex PCR, and TCRdb holds only the in-frame ones, with some missing. The sample holds around 41,000 clones; roughly 80% are singletons and the top ten take approximately 16%. The sequences come from PBMCs, collected around atezolizumab (anti-PD-L1) treatment. The receptor source for this set is a man in his sixties with urothelial cancer. The CDR3 runs from the conserved cysteine through the conserved F or W. D genes are given only for firm matches. Expanded clones are given a class, and other clones once, few, many or no size at all.

d_call,v_call,clone_size,j_call,cdr3_nt,cdr3_aa
TRBD1,TRBV29-1,many,TRBJ2-7,TGCAGCGTTAGTGTGACAGGGAACGAGCAGTACTTC,CSVSVTGNEQYF
-,TRBV29-1,-,TRBJ1-2,TGCAGCGTTGAAGTCGGAGACTATGGCTACACCTTC,CSVEVGDYGYTF
TRBD1,TRBV6-4,-,TRBJ1-1,TGTGCCAGCCGCCGGACAGGGAGGAACACTGAAGCTTTCTTT,CASRRTGRNTEAFF
-,TRBV5-1,-,TRBJ2-3,TGCGCCAGCAGCTTGTACGCAGACACAGATACGCAGTATTTT,CASSLYADTDTQYF
-,TRBV2,-,TRBJ2-3,TGTGCCAGCAGTGGACACAACACAGATACGCAGTATTTT,CASSGHNTDTQYF
TRBD1,TRBV6-1,few,TRBJ1-6,TGTGCCAGCAGTGTTGACAGGGAGGCGGGTTCACCCCTCCACTTT,CASSVDREAGSPLHF
TRBD1,TRBV18,-,TRBJ1-5,TGTGCCAGCTCACAGGGACAGAATGGGGGCAATCAGCCCCAGCATTTT,CASSQGQNGGNQPQHF
-,TRBV25-1,-,TRBJ1-1,TGTGCCAGCAGTGAATTCGCAGGGCGATCCACTGAAGCTTTCTTT,CASSEFAGRSTEAFF
-,TRBV11-2,-,TRBJ2-7,TGTGCCAGCAGCTTAGAGAGTTTCAACGAGCAGTACTTC,CASSLESFNEQYF
-,TRBV28,-,TRBJ1-4,TGTGCCAGCAGTCAGAGGGAGACCAATGAAAAACTGTTTTTT,CASSQRETNEKLFF
TRBD2,TRBV11-2,-,TRBJ2-1,TGTGCCAGCAGCTTACGACTAGCGGGGGGTGCCTCCTACAATGAGCAGTTCTTC,CASSLRLAGGASYNEQFF
TRBD1,TRBV2,-,TRBJ2-7,TGTGCCAGCAGTAATACCCGGGACAGGACCCCCTACGAGCAGTACTTC,CASSNTRDRTPYEQYF
-,TRBV19,-,TRBJ2-7,TGTGCCAGTAGTATATCGGGATCTGAGCAGTACTTC,CASSISGSEQYF
TRBD1,TRBV27,-,TRBJ1-1,TGTGCCAGCACTAAGACAGGGGGCTCTGAAGCTTTCTTT,CASTKTGGSEAFF
TRBD1,TRBV12-5,-,TRBJ2-2,TGTGCTAGTGGGAGGACAGGGAGCACCGGGGAGCTGTTTTTT,CASGRTGSTGELFF
-,TRBV7-8,-,TRBJ1-2,TGTGCCAGCAGCTCGGCTCGGAGGGAGACTCGGTATGGCTACACCTTC,CASSSARRETRYGYTF
-,TRBV5-1,few,TRBJ2-7,TGCGCCAGCAGCTTGGGTTTGGTCCGGAGCTCCTACGAGCAGTACTTC,CASSLGLVRSSYEQYF
-,TRBV4-1,-,TRBJ2-5,TGCGCCAGCAGCCAAGACGGCAGGGGACAAGAGACCCAGTACTTC,CASSQDGRGQETQYF
-,TRBV2,few,TRBJ1-6,TGTGCCAGCAGTGACAGGCTAAATTCACCCCTCCACTTT,CASSDRLNSPLHF
TRBD1,TRBV7-8,-,TRBJ1-2,TGTGCCAGCAGCCCCGGGACAGGGACCGGCTACACCTTC,CASSPGTGTGYTF
TRBD1,TRBV2,-,TRBJ2-7,TGTGCCAGCAGTGTCGACAGGGGTTCCTCCTACGAGCAGTACTTC,CASSVDRGSSYEQYF
TRBD2,TRBV19,-,TRBJ2-5,TGTGCCAGTAGTATACAAGCGGGAAGCGAGACCCAGTACTTC,CASSIQAGSETQYF
-,TRBV10-2,-,TRBJ2-2,TGCGCCAGCAGTAGTACCAGGGGGAACACCGGGGAGCTGTTTTTT,CASSSTRGNTGELFF
TRBD2,TRBV11-2,once,TRBJ2-7,TGTGCCAGCAGCTTAGTAGCCGGGATGCGGGGGGCGCAAGGGTACGAGCAGTACTTC,CASSLVAGMRGAQGYEQYF
TRBD1,TRBV19,-,TRBJ1-2,TGTGCCAGTAGCAAAAACCGGGACAGGGTGGGCGGCTACACCTTC,CASSKNRDRVGGYTF